These 21 T cell receptor beta chains were all obtained from the same sample, sequenced in a study of CD8 T cells in Susac syndrome. Reverse transcription used about 0.45 to 1 ug RNA and random hexamers. TCRdb used MiXCR to reprocess the immunoSEQ multiplex PCR reads, holding one entry per CDR3 protein. This table holds hundreds of thousands of distinct CDR3 sequences, approximately 90% found once. What was sequenced was CD8+ T cells from PBMCs. The receptors originated from a human donor with multiple sclerosis.

The rearrangement uses TRBV28 and TRBJ2-2, with 7 nucleotides matching TRBD2. The CDR3 has 16 residues. CDR1 is MDHEN and CDR2 is SYDVKM in the germline V gene. The V segment lost 0 bases and the J segment 4 bases; nucleotides outside the gene matches: 5. The CDR3 nucleotides are TGTGCCAGCAGTTTATGGGCGGGAGTGAGCACCGGGGAGCTGTTTTTT. Amino acids: CASSLWAGVSTGELFF. The entire variable domain, with the rest obtained from reference TRBV28 and TRBJ2-2, is as follows: DVKVTQSSRYLVKRTGEKVFLECVQDMDHENMFWYRQDPGLGLRLIYFSYDVKMKEKGDIPEGYSVSREKKERFSLILESASTNQTSMYLCASSLWAGVSTGELFFGEGSRLTVL.

The chain links TRBV9 to TRBJ2-2, with 7 bases fitting TRBD2. J was trimmed by 1 base and V by 2 bases; bases with no gene match: 2. This CDR3 has 15 amino acids. Germline CDR1 is SGDLS and CDR2 is YYNGEE. The CDR3 is CASSVGLVNTGELFF. The CDR3 DNA sequence: TGTGCCAGCAGCGTCGGACTAGTGAACACCGGGGAGCTGTTTTTT. Together with reference TRBV9 and TRBJ2-2, the CDR3 gives the full variable domain: DSGVTQTPKHLITATGQRVTLRCSPRSGDLSVYWYQQSLDQGLQFLIQYYNGEERAKGNILERFSAQQFPDLHSELNLSSLELGDSALYFCASSVGLVNTGELFFGEGSRLTVL.

The chain uses TRBV10-3 and TRBJ2-5, with 13 nucleotides matching TRBD2. Germline V gene data show CDR1 as ENHRY and CDR2 as SYGVKD. CDR3 length equals 16 residues. With 2 bases clipped from V and 0 bases from J, the junction kept 0 bases outside the gene matches. CDR3 protein: CAISEGLAGDQETQYF. The DNA of the CDR3 is TGTGCCATCAGTGAGGGACTAGCGGGGGACCAAGAGACCCAGTACTTC.

The chain links TRBV4-2 to TRBJ1-5; D is unresolved. The CDR3 extends over 12 amino acids. Germline V gene lookup returns CDR1 LGHNA and CDR2 YNFKEQ. V lost 8 bases to trimming and J lost 7 bases, with 12 bases between them. In DNA, the CDR3 is TGTGCCAGCTCCCCAAGAGCCCAGCCCCAGCATTTT. It codes for CASSPRAQPQHF.

This clonotype has only a few counts. The V call is TRBV9, the J call TRBJ2-7; 8 nucleotides agree with TRBD2. Germline values: CDR1 SGDLS, CDR2 YYNGEE. The CDR3 contains 16 residues. The V segment lost 4 bases and the J segment 6 bases; nucleotides outside the gene matches: 15. The CDR3 sequence is CASSPPPGLESSEQYF. Here the CDR3 DNA reads TGTGCCAGCAGCCCGCCCCCGGGACTAGAGTCCAGCGAGCAGTACTTC. The entire variable domain, with the rest obtained from reference TRBV9 and TRBJ2-7, is as follows: DSGVTQTPKHLITATGQRVTLRCSPRSGDLSVYWYQQSLDQGLQFLIQYYNGEERAKGNILERFSAQQFPDLHSELNLSSLELGDSALYFCASSPPPGLESSEQYFGPGTRLTVT.

V usage is TRBV28 and J usage is TRBJ1-1; a possible D gene is TRBD1 (5 bases). Trimming took off 3 bases at V and 1 base at J, with 18 bases between the two ends. Germline lookup yields CDR1 MDHEN and CDR2 SYDVKM. This CDR3 spans 17 amino acids. This CDR3 is CASSFPGPLVRNTEAFF. Written as DNA, the CDR3 is TGTGCCAGCAGTTTCCCAGGGCCTTTGGTTAGGAACACTGAAGCTTTCTTT.

The chain's CDR3 is CASSFGGTTNEKLFF. Here the CDR3 DNA reads TGTGCCAGCAGTTTTGGGGGAACAACTAATGAAAAACTGTTTTTT. V gene TRBV27 combines with J gene TRBJ1-4; maybe TRBD1 (5 bases). This CDR3 spans 15 amino acids. V shed 3 bases and J shed 0 bases, with 8 bases lying between them. Germline loops: CDR1 MNHEY, CDR2 SMNVEV (reference sequence). Using reference TRBV27 and TRBJ1-4 for the parts outside the CDR3, the full variable domain is EAQVTQNPRYLITVTGKKLTVTCSQNMNHEYMSWYRQDPGLGLRQIYYSMNVEVTDKGDVPEGYKVSRKEKRNFPLILESPSPNQTSLYFCASSFGGTTNEKLFFGSGTQLSVL.

The J gene is TRBJ2-1, the V gene TRBV4-3; tentatively, D is TRBD2 (6 bases). Germline-derived CDR1 and CDR2 are LGHNA and YSLEER. The CDR3 is 15 residues long. V lost 5 bases to trimming and J lost 5 bases, with 16 bases between them. CDR3 nucleotides: TGCGCCAGCAGCGCCGGGACTTCCCCTAACAATGAGCAGTTCTTC. Amino acid sequence: CASSAGTSPNNEQFF.

The gene calls are TRBV9 and TRBJ1-4, with D possibly TRBD1 on 5 matching bases. Trimming shortened V by 6 bases and J by 3 bases, and 12 bases separated the two germline ends. The CDR3 is made up of 14 amino acids. Germline CDR1 reads SGDLS; CDR2 reads YYNGEE. The CDR3 loop is CASNSGTSNEKLFF. The CDR3 DNA sequence: TGTGCCAGCAATTCCGGGACTTCTAATGAAAAACTGTTTTTT.

The rearrangement links TRBV9 to TRBJ2-1; the D is unclear. Trimming stripped 3 bases from V and 5 bases from J, with 9 bases between. Germline V gene data show CDR1 as SGDLS and CDR2 as YYNGEE. The CDR3 contains 13 residues. The CDR3 reads CASSGPYDNEQFF. The CDR3 DNA reads TGTGCCAGCAGCGGACCTTACGACAATGAGCAGTTCTTC.

The rearrangement uses TRBV6-5 and TRBJ1-1; 8 bases fit TRBD1. There are 14 residues in the CDR3. V trimming: 7 bases; J trimming: 1 base; junction bases outside the gene matches: 5. Germline values: CDR1 MNHEY, CDR2 SVGAGI. The CDR3 nucleotides read TGTGCCAGCACCCCAGGGGGCGGGAACACTGAAGCTTTCTTT. This encodes CASTPGGGNTEAFF.

The chain links TRBV5-1 to TRBJ2-4; no definite D call. CDR1 SGHRS and CDR2 YFSETQ come from the germline V gene. With 0 bases removed from V and 2 bases from J, the gap between germline ends came to 6 bases. CDR3 size: 14 residues. CDR3 protein: CASSLDRSKNIQYF. In nucleotides, the CDR3 is TGCGCCAGCAGCTTGGATAGATCCAAAAACATTCAGTACTTC. The variable domain in full, completed from reference TRBV5-1 and TRBJ2-4, reads KAGVTQTPRYLIKTRGQQVTLSCSPISGHRSVSWYQQTPGQGLQFLFEYFSETQRNKGNFPGRFSGRQFSNSRSEMNVSTLELGDSALYLCASSLDRSKNIQYFGAGTRLSVL.

As DNA, the CDR3 is TGCGCCAGCAGCCAAGAGTACAGGGTAGTAGAGCCCCAGCATTTT. As protein: CASSQEYRVVEPQHF. The chain carries TRBV4-3 and TRBJ1-5; TRBD1 might be the D (6 bases). CDR3 length: 15 residues. V lost 0 bases, J lost 8 bases, and 14 bases lay in between. CDR1 and CDR2 (germline): LGHNA, YSLEER.

V is TRBV13 and J is TRBJ2-7, with D tentatively TRBD1 or TRBD2 (5 bases each). Trimming cost V 5 bases and J 4 bases, with 15 bases left between them. In germline, CDR1 is PRHDT, CDR2 FYEKMQ (reference sequence). The CDR3 runs 14 residues. The CDR3 bases are TGTGCCAGCAGCCTAGAGGGGATGGGATACGAGCAGTACTTC. Protein: CASSLEGMGYEQYF.

The chain combines TRBV12-3 or TRBV12-4 with TRBJ2-4, with D possibly TRBD1 on 6 matching bases. Trimming shortened V by 5 bases and J by 5 bases, and 16 bases separated the two germline ends. The CDR3 has 15 amino acids. CDR3 sequence reads: CASSQNREGENIQYF. The CDR3 bases are TGTGCCAGCAGTCAAAACAGGGAAGGAGAAAACATTCAGTACTTC.

The rearrangement links TRBV13 to TRBJ2-4; weak D call: TRBD1 (7 bases). V gave up 6 bases and J gave up 1 base, with 16 bases separating them. CDR3 length: 16 residues. Germline lookup yields CDR1 PRHDT and CDR2 FYEKMQ (reference sequence). In nucleotides, the CDR3 is TGTGCCAGCAGGCGACAGGGTCGGGGGGCCAAAAACATTCAGTACTTC. Its protein is CASRRQGRGAKNIQYF.

Written as DNA, the CDR3 is TGTGCCAGCAGGACAGGGCTCGGTCTCGAGCAGTACTTC. Translation gives CASRTGLGLEQYF. The chain joins TRBV12-3 or TRBV12-4 to TRBJ2-7; 7 bases are a match to TRBD1. The CDR3 sequence is 13 residues long. Trimming at V came to 6 bases and at J to 6 bases, leaving 8 bases not matched to a gene.

The V call is TRBV20-1, the J call TRBJ2-6; the match to TRBD1 covers 10 bases. V lost 6 bases and J lost 0; bases outside the gene matches: 11. This CDR3 is built from 18 residues. Germline CDR1 DFQATT, CDR2 SNEGSKA (reference sequence). CDR3 loop: CSAETGTGAFSGANVLTF. As DNA, the CDR3 is TGCAGTGCCGAGACCGGGACAGGGGCCTTCTCTGGGGCCAACGTCCTGACTTTC.

The J gene is TRBJ2-1, the V gene TRBV7-8; 11 nucleotides agree with TRBD2. This CDR3 spans 19 amino acids. Germline V gene lookup returns CDR1 SGHVS and CDR2 FQNEAQ. V lost 5 bases, J lost 0 bases, and 12 bases stayed unmatched. The CDR3 coding sequence is TGTGCCAGCAGCCCCCAGCCGGGACTAGCGGTAAGCTCCTACAATGAGCAGTTCTTC. Its translation: CASSPQPGLAVSSYNEQFF. Full variable domain (missing parts from reference TRBV7-8 and TRBJ2-1): GAGVSQSPRYKVAKRGQDVALRCDPISGHVSLFWYQQALGQGPEFLTYFQNEAQLDKSGLPSDRFFAERPEGSVSTLKIQRTQQEDSAVYLCASSPQPGLAVSSYNEQFFGPGTRLTVL.

The chain joins TRBV29-1 to TRBJ2-5, with TRBD2 matching over 7 bases. Germline lookup yields CDR1 SQVTM and CDR2 ANQGSEA. The CDR3 length is 12 residues. The ends lost 5 bases at V and 10 bases at J; junction bases unmatched: 10. The CDR3 here is CSVYLGWEGQYF. The CDR3 DNA sequence: TGCAGCGTTTACCTAGGATGGGAGGGCCAGTACTTC.

This clonotype has just one count. The chain joins TRBV7-9 to TRBJ2-7; perhaps TRBD1 as D (5 bases). The CDR3 extends over 17 amino acids. Trimming took off 11 bases at V and 0 bases at J, with 26 bases between the two ends. The germline CDR1 and CDR2 sequences are SEHNR and FQNEAQ (reference sequence). The CDR3 DNA follows: TGTGCCGTCGACGACAGTTCCCTCACCGCGAGCTCCTACGAGCAGTACTTC. This translates into CAVDDSSLTASSYEQYF.